The 14 T cell receptor beta chains listed next were all sequenced from one sample in a study of blood T cell repertoires in COVID-19. Sequencing used immunoSEQ multiplex PCR; TCRdb keeps in-frame clones, though not all of them. Of about 90,000 clones listed, over 75% are singletons. Sequenced material: peripheral blood. These receptors were obtained from a man aged 65-85 years with acute or convalescent COVID-19.

The chain uses TRBV28 and TRBJ2-7; D is possibly TRBD1 (6 bases). Trimming took off 7 bases at V and 4 bases at J, with 20 bases between the two ends. This CDR3 has 15 amino acids. The germline V gene encodes CDR1 MDHEN and CDR2 SYDVKM. The CDR3 nucleotides read TGTGCCAGCACCCTGGGGTTAACAGGGACGTACGAGCAGTACTTC. Protein sequence: CASTLGLTGTYEQYF. Full variable domain (outside the CDR3, taken from reference TRBV28 and TRBJ2-7): DVKVTQSSRYLVKRTGEKVFLECVQDMDHENMFWYRQDPGLGLRLIYFSYDVKMKEKGDIPEGYSVSREKKERFSLILESASTNQTSMYLCASTLGLTGTYEQYFGPGTRLTVT.

The genes are TRBV10-3 and TRBJ2-1; 8 nucleotides agree with TRBD2. V lost 11 bases to trimming and J lost 0 bases; unmatched junction nucleotides: 6. The CDR3 length is 14 residues. CDR1 is ENHRY and CDR2 is SYGVKD in the germline V gene. CDR3 amino acids: CAATSGVSYNEQFF. DNA for the CDR3: TGTGCCGCAACTAGCGGAGTCTCCTACAATGAGCAGTTCTTC.

The chain couples TRBV6-6 to TRBJ1-2; 8 bases agree with TRBD1. The CDR3 sequence is 15 residues long. The germline CDR1 and CDR2 sequences are MNHNY and SVGAGI (reference sequence). V gave up 5 bases and J gave up 2 bases; unmatched junction bases: 7. The CDR3 nucleotides are TGTGCCAGCAGTCAAGGACAGGGACAAAACTATGGCTACACCTTC. Amino acid sequence: CASSQGQGQNYGYTF.

The V and J genes are TRBV2 and TRBJ1-3, with D possibly TRBD1 on 6 matching bases. The CDR3 totals 15 residues. V lost 6 bases, J lost 0 bases, and 12 bases lay in between. Germline V gene data show CDR1 as SNHLY and CDR2 as FYNNEI. The CDR3 spells CASRPGHLSGNTIYF. As DNA, the CDR3 is TGTGCCAGCAGACCGGGACACCTCTCTGGAAACACCATATATTTT.

V gene TRBV11-3 combines with J gene TRBJ2-4; possible D gene TRBD1, 7 bases. The ends were cut back, 3 bases at V and 5 bases at J, with 8 bases in the middle. This CDR3 contains 13 residues. CDR1 SGHNT and CDR2 YENEEA come from the germline V gene. The CDR3 DNA sequence: TGTGCCAGCAGCTTCAGGGGGGAAAACATTCAGTACTTC. Amino acids: CASSFRGENIQYF.

The rearrangement uses TRBV7-9 and TRBJ1-1, with 10 bases identical to TRBD1. V shed 5 bases and J 1 base; nucleotides not matched to a gene: 4. Germline values: CDR1 SEHNR, CDR2 FQNEAQ (reference sequence). This CDR3 contains 15 residues. This CDR3 reads CASSPRQGANTEAFF. The DNA of the CDR3 is TGTGCCAGCAGCCCGAGACAGGGGGCGAACACTGAAGCTTTCTTT.

This clone turned up a few times. This rearrangement joins TRBV6-5 to TRBJ1-1, with D maybe TRBD1 (5 bases). Germline V gene data show CDR1 as MNHEY and CDR2 as SVGAGI. The CDR3 is 13 residues long. Trimming cost V 5 bases and J 13 bases, with 20 bases left between them. The CDR3 region is CASSQMDGGKGFF. In DNA, the CDR3 is TGTGCCAGCAGTCAAATGGACGGGGGAAAGGGTTTCTTT.

The J gene is TRBJ1-2, the V gene TRBV12-5; possible D gene TRBD1, 5 bases. This CDR3 has 14 residues. Trimming pared 1 base from V and 8 bases from J, leaving 14 bases between. From germline, CDR1 is LGHNT and CDR2 FRNRAP. DNA for the CDR3: TGTGCTAGTGGTTTGGGAGGATGGGGCTGGGGCTACACCTTC. It is translated as CASGLGGWGWGYTF.

The chain recombines TRBV5-8 with TRBJ1-6; D may be TRBD1 (5 bases). The CDR3 is made up of 14 amino acids. Trimming removed 1 base at V and 6 bases at J, with 8 bases between. Germline CDR1 and CDR2: SGHTS and YDEGEE. CDR3 sequence: CASSLRQGNSPLHF. CDR3 coding DNA: TGTGCCAGCAGCTTGAGGCAGGGTAATTCACCCCTCCACTTT. The entire variable domain, with the rest obtained from reference TRBV5-8 and TRBJ1-6, is as follows: EAGVTQSPTHLIKTRGQQATLRCSPISGHTSVYWYQQALGLGLQFLLWYDEGEERNRGNFPPRFSGRQFPNYSSELNVNALELEDSALYLCASSLRQGNSPLHFGNGTRLTVT.

This chain links TRBV5-6 with TRBJ1-1; possibly TRBD1 for D (5 bases). The CDR3 consists of 18 residues. The V gene lost 3 bases and the J gene lost 0 bases, with 21 bases spanning the gap. In germline, CDR1 is SGHDT, CDR2 YYEEEE. The CDR3 nucleotides are TGTGCCAGCAGCTCGACGACCTTGGGGCTAGGGGTGAACACTGAAGCTTTCTTT. This gives the protein CASSSTTLGLGVNTEAFF.

The genes are TRBV12-2 and TRBJ1-5. TRBV12-2 is a known pseudogene. The CDR3 length is 14 residues. CDR3 residues: CASRILGGGQPQHF. DNA for the CDR3: TGTGCAAGTCGCATCTTGGGGGGGGGACAGCCCCAGCATTTT.

The count of this clone is one. The chain carries TRBV6-1 and TRBJ2-7, with D tentatively TRBD1 (5 bases). CDR3 length: 14 amino acids. Germline V CDR1 and CDR2: MNHNS, SASEGT. V lost 3 bases to trimming and J lost 0 bases, with 9 bases between them. CDR3 residues: CASSDERGSYEQYV. The CDR3 DNA is TGTGCCAGCAGTGATGAAAGGGGCTCCTACGAGCAGTACGTC.

This clone was seen only a few times. The chain joins TRBV9 to TRBJ1-2; 7 bases line up with TRBD1. Looked up from germline, CDR1 is SGDLS and CDR2 is YYNGEE. The CDR3 is 14 residues long. After removal of 3 bases from V and 8 bases from J, the junction contained 10 bases not matched to a gene. DNA of the CDR3: TGTGCCAGCAGCGCCGTGACAGGGTTCGGCGGCTACACCTTC. Translation gives CASSAVTGFGGYTF.

The rearrangement joins TRBV19 to TRBJ2-1; TRBD1 might be the D (6 bases). Per germline, CDR1 LNHDA and CDR2 SQIVND (reference sequence). This CDR3 has 16 amino acids. V dropped 8 bases and J dropped 0 bases, with 17 bases sitting between them. Here the CDR3 reads CASGGETGLSYNEQFF. CDR3 DNA sequence: TGTGCCAGTGGGGGCGAAACGGGTCTCTCCTACAATGAGCAGTTCTTC.